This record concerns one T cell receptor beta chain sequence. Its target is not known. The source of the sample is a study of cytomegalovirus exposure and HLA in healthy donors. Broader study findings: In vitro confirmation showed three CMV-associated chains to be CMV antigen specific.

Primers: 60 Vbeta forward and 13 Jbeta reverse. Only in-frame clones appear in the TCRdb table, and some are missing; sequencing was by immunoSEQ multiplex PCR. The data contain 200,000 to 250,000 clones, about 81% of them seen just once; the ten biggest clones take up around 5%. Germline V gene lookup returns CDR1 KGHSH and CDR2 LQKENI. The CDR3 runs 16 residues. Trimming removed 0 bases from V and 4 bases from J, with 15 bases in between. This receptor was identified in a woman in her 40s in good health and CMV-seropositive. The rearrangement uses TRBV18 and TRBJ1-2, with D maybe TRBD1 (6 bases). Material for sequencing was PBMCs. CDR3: CASSPPARGAGYGYTF. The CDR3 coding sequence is TGTGCCAGCTCACCACCGGCGCGGGGGGCCGGCTATGGCTACACCTTC.